What follows are 7 T cell receptor beta chains derived from one specimen sequenced in a study of T cell responses to AZD1222 COVID-19 vaccine. The protocol was immunoSEQ multiplex PCR, while the TCRdb copy is restricted to in-frame clones and leaves out a portion. This table holds more than 95,000 clones, over 75% found once. Material: peripheral blood, obtained on day 0 of AZD1222 vaccination. Source of these receptors: an adult in good health.

CDR3 residues: CASSLGYVSAGELFF. In DNA form, the CDR3 reads TGTGCCAGCAGCTTGGGTTACGTTAGCGCCGGGGAGCTGTTTTTT. The chain joins TRBV5-6 to TRBJ2-2; D perhaps matches TRBD2 (5 bases). Germline values: CDR1 SGHDT, CDR2 YYEEEE. The CDR3 is 15 amino acids. V dropped 0 bases and J dropped 6 bases, with 12 bases sitting between them. The complete variable domain, with remaining parts taken from reference TRBV5-6 and TRBJ2-2, reads DAGVTQSPTHLIKTRGQQVTLRCSPKSGHDTVSWYQQALGQGPQFIFQYYEEEERQRGNFPDRFSGHQFPNYSSELNVNALLLGDSALYLCASSLGYVSAGELFFGEGSRLTVL.

The gene calls are TRBV6-2 or TRBV6-3 and TRBJ1-2, with D unresolved. The CDR3 has 12 amino acids. Germline V gene lookup returns CDR1 MNHEY and CDR2 SVGEGT. Trimming took 0 bases from V and 5 from J, leaving 4 bases between them. The DNA for the CDR3 is TGTGCCAGCAGTTACTCCCAATATGGCTACACCTTC. This encodes CASSYSQYGYTF.

The rearrangement uses TRBV27 and TRBJ1-3; D gene unclear. This CDR3 is 11 amino acids long. The germline gives CDR1 MNHEY, CDR2 SMNVEV (reference sequence). V lost 4 bases and J lost 3, with 1 base in between. The DNA for the CDR3 is TGTGCCAGCAGTTATGGAAACACCATATATTTT. Protein: CASSYGNTIYF.

The chain recombines TRBV20-1 with TRBJ1-2, with D possibly TRBD1 on 6 matching bases. CDR3 length: 14 residues. V was cut by 3 bases and J by 0 bases, with 11 bases left in between. The germline V gene encodes CDR1 DFQATT and CDR2 SNEGSKA (reference sequence). CDR3 DNA sequence: TGCAGTGCTAGTGGAGCAGGGGCTAACTATGGCTACACCTTC. It is translated as CSASGAGANYGYTF.

The rearrangement joins TRBV4-3 to TRBJ2-7, with D possibly TRBD1 on 6 matching bases. Trimming pared 1 base from V and 1 base from J, leaving 11 bases between. The length of the CDR3 is 15 residues. Germline CDR1 and CDR2: LGHNA and YSLEER. CDR3 DNA sequence: TGCGCCAGCAGCCAAGTGACGGACAGATCCTACGAGCAGTACTTC. It is translated as CASSQVTDRSYEQYF.

This clone was recorded once. The chain combines TRBV7-8 with TRBJ2-5; 13 bases map to TRBD2. The CDR3 is 18 amino acids. V was clipped by 0 bases and J by 5 bases; unmatched bases: 9. Looked up from germline, CDR1 is SGHVS and CDR2 is FQNEAQ. CDR3 in DNA: TGTGCCAGCAGCTTAGCGTCAGGGACTAGCGGGACCTACGAGACCCAGTACTTC. This gives the protein CASSLASGTSGTYETQYF.

This chain links TRBV3-1 (or the pseudogene TRBV3-2) with TRBJ2-3; a possible D gene is TRBD2 (7 bases). Germline CDR1 LGHDT, CDR2 YNNKEL (reference sequence). V was clipped by 1 base and J by 0 bases, with 20 bases between them. The CDR3 loop spans 19 amino acids. As DNA, the CDR3 is TGTGCCAGCAGCCAAGGGTTAACTAGACGGGGGGCAAGCACAGATACGCAGTATTTT. Translating it yields CASSQGLTRRGASTDTQYF.